This entry is about one T cell receptor beta chain. The antigen is undetermined. This sample was included in a study of chemoradiotherapy in HPV16-positive cancers. The CDR3 is 16 residues long. Germline lookup yields CDR1 SGHVS and CDR2 FNYEAQ. V lost 5 bases and J lost 2; bases outside the gene matches: 2. Assay: immunoSEQ multiplex PCR; the TCRdb copy retains only in-frame clones and omits some. In the table there are more than 7,500 clones, around 90% of which are singletons. Study-wide points: During treatment, candidate HPV-specific clones and E7-related motifs expanded in tumor.

The starting material was blood, obtained from a patient who underwent chemoradiotherapy. V is TRBV7-6 and J is TRBJ2-5, with TRBD2 matching over 16 bases. The clonotype comes from a human donor with HPV-associated anogenital cancer. CDR3 protein: CASSPGLAGGQETQYF. CDR3 DNA: TGTGCCAGCAGCCCGGGACTAGCGGGAGGGCAAGAGACCCAGTACTTC.